Below are 9 T cell receptor beta chains sequenced from a single sample in a study of blood T cell repertoires in COVID-19. Only in-frame clones appear in the TCRdb table, and some are missing; sequencing was by immunoSEQ multiplex PCR. The table records around 230,000 clones, around 87% of them present only once. The sample consisted of PBMCs or T cells enriched from blood (not recorded which). The receptors here all came from a woman between 40 and 55 years old with acute COVID-19.

The V and J genes are TRBV12-3 or TRBV12-4 and TRBJ2-1, with D perhaps TRBD2 (5 bases). V lost 2 bases and J 7 bases, leaving 9 bases between the germline ends. The CDR3 length is 13 residues. Here the CDR3 reads CASSLPGSNEQFF. CDR3 coding DNA: TGTGCCAGCAGTTTACCGGGATCGAATGAGCAGTTCTTC.

This chain connects TRBV29-1 to TRBJ2-2; 7 bases line up with TRBD2. Germline V gene data show CDR1 as SQVTM and CDR2 as ANQGSEA. J gave up 6 bases and V 3 bases, and 16 bases lay outside the gene matches. CDR3 length: 17 amino acids. In DNA form, the CDR3 reads TGCAGCGTTGAGTCGGCTAGCGGCCCGTCCTGGGCCGGGGAGCTGTTTTTT. Protein: CSVESASGPSWAGELFF.

The chain carries TRBV30 and TRBJ1-2; D is uncertain. CDR3 size: 14 residues. Germline CDR1 is GTSNPN and CDR2 is SVGIG (reference sequence). V lost 2 bases and J 4 bases, leaving 14 bases between the germline ends. The CDR3 region has the DNA TGTGCCTGGAGTTCATGGCCTTCCTCCTATGGCTACACCTTC. Amino acids: CAWSSWPSSYGYTF.

The V and J genes are TRBV19 and TRBJ1-2; no firm D call. The CDR3 runs to 14 residues. Germline V CDR1 and CDR2: LNHDA, SQIVND (reference sequence). V lost 5 bases to trimming and J lost 8 bases, with 18 bases between them. The CDR3 DNA reads as TGTGCCAGTAGTCCCCGCGCCTCCCTGGGCGGCTACACCTTC. It translates to CASSPRASLGGYTF.

The V call is TRBV5-1, the J call TRBJ2-5; TRBD2 is a possible D gene (6 bases). Germline CDR1 and CDR2: SGHRS and YFSETQ. The V gene lost 0 bases and the J gene lost 5 bases, with 11 bases spanning the gap. This CDR3 comprises 14 residues. The CDR3 loop reads CASSLGDWKETQYF. The CDR3 DNA is TGCGCCAGCAGCTTGGGGGACTGGAAGGAGACCCAGTACTTC.

This sequence joins TRBV7-2 and TRBJ2-6, with D possibly being TRBD2 (6 bases). CDR3 size: 16 residues. Looked up from germline, CDR1 is SGHTA and CDR2 is FQGNSA. The V and J ends lost 2 bases and 0 bases respectively, with 8 bases between them. The CDR3 sequence: CASSLWGVSGANVLTF. For the CDR3, the DNA is TGTGCCAGCAGCTTATGGGGGGTCTCTGGGGCCAACGTCCTGACTTTC. The complete variable domain, with remaining parts taken from reference TRBV7-2 and TRBJ2-6, reads GAGVSQSPSNKVTEKGKDVELRCDPISGHTALYWYRQSLGQGLEFLIYFQGNSAPDKSGLPSDRFSAERTGGSVSTLTIQRTQQEDSAVYLCASSLWGVSGANVLTFGAGSRLTVL.

V and J are TRBV19 and TRBJ2-2; D gene unclear. The length of the CDR3 is 15 residues. The V gene's germline CDR1 is LNHDA and CDR2 SQIVND (reference sequence). V gave up 3 bases and J gave up 0 bases, with 8 bases separating them. CDR3 in DNA: TGTGCCAGTAGTATTAGGAGTTCGAACACCGGGGAGCTGTTTTTT. This sequence encodes CASSIRSSNTGELFF.

The V and J genes are TRBV10-3 and TRBJ2-1; TRBD1 matches 8 bases. The ends lost 0 bases at V and 3 bases at J; junction bases unmatched: 16. The germline gives CDR1 ENHRY, CDR2 SYGVKD. This CDR3 spans 20 amino acids. CDR3 sequence: CAISESIGQGIPSGYNEQFF. The CDR3 nucleotides read TGTGCCATCAGTGAGTCGATTGGACAGGGAATACCCTCAGGCTACAATGAGCAGTTCTTC.

This clone was counted a single time. CDR3 region: CASSLALAGETQYF. The CDR3 DNA is TGTGCCAGCAGCTTGGCTCTAGCGGGAGAGACCCAGTACTTC. The V and J genes are TRBV5-4 and TRBJ2-5; 8 bases are shared with TRBD2. The CDR3 consists of 14 residues. The V and J ends lost 0 bases and 4 bases, in that order; junction bases with no gene match: 2. Germline assignment: CDR1 SGHNT and CDR2 YYREEE (reference sequence).